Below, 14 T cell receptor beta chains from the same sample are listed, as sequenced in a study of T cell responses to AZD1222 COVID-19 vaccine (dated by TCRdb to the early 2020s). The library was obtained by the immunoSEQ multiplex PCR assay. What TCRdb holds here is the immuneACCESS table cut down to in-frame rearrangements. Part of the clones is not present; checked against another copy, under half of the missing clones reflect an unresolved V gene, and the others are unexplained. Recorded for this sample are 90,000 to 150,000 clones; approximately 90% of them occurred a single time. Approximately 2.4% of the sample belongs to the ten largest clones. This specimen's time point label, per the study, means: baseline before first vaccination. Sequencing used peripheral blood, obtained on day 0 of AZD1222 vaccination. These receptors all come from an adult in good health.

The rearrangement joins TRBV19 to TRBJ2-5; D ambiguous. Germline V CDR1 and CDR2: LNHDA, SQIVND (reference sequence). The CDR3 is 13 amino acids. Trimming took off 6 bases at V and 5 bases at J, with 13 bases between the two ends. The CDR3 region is CASSIGPTETQYF. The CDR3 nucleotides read TGTGCCAGTAGCATTGGACCCACGGAGACCCAGTACTTC.

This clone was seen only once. CDR3 coding DNA: TGTGCCAGCAGCCCTGCAGGGCGGAGTGAGCAGTTCTTC. Translating it yields CASSPAGRSEQFF. The rearrangement uses TRBV7-9 and TRBJ2-1, with TRBD1 as a possible D gene (5 bases). Trimming removed 5 bases at V and 9 bases at J, with 14 bases between. The CDR3 covers 13 residues. CDR1 is SEHNR, CDR2 FQNEAQ, per germline (reference sequence).

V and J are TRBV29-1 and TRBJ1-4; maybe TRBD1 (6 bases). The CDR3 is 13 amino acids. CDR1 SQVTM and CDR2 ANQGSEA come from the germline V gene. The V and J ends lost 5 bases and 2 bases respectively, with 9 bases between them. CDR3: CSVSQGTNEKLFF. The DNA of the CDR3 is TGCAGCGTTAGTCAGGGGACTAATGAAAAACTGTTTTTT.

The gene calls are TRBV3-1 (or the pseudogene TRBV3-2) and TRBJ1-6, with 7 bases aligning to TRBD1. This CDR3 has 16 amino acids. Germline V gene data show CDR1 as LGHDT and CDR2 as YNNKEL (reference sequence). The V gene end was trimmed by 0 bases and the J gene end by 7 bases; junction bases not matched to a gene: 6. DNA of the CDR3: TGTGCCAGCAGCCAAGATCTGACAGGGTGGAATTCACCCCTCCACTTT. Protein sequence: CASSQDLTGWNSPLHF.

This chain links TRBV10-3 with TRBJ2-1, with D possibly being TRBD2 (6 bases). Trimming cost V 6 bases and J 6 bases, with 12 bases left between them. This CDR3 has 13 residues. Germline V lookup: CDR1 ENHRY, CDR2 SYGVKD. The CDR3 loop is CAISGRMGNEQFF. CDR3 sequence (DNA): TGTGCCATCAGCGGGAGAATGGGCAATGAGCAGTTCTTC.

CDR3 sequence (DNA): TGTGCCAGCAGCTTAGGTAGCGGGAACACCGGGGAGCTGTTTTTT. Translated, it gives CASSLGSGNTGELFF. The chain combines TRBV11-2 with TRBJ2-2, with D tentatively TRBD2 (6 bases). Germline lookup yields CDR1 SGHAT and CDR2 FQNNGV. The CDR3 has 15 amino acids. With 1 base removed from V and 1 base from J, the gap between germline ends came to 7 bases.

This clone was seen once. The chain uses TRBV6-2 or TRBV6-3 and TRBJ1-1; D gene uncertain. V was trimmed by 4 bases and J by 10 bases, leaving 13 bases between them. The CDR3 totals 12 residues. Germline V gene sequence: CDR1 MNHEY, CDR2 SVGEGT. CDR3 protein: CASSSTYMGAFF. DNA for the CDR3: TGTGCCAGCAGTTCAACTTACATGGGAGCTTTCTTT.

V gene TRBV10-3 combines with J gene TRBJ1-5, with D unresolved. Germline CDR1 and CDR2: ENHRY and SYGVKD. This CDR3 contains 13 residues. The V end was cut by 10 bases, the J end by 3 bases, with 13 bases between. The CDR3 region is CATLDGFNQPQHF. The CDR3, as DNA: TGTGCCACCTTGGACGGGTTCAATCAGCCCCAGCATTTT.

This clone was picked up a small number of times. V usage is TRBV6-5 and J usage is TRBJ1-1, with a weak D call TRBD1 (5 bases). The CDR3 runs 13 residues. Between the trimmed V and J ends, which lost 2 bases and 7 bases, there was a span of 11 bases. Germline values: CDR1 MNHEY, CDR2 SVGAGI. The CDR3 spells CASSYRFGGEAFF. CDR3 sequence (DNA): TGTGCCAGCAGTTACAGGTTCGGGGGTGAAGCTTTCTTT.

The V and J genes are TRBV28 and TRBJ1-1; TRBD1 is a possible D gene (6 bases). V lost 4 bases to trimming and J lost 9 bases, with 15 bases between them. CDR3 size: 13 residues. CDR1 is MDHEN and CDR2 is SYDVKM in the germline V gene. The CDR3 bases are TGTGCCAGCAGTTCCGGACAGAGCCCGAAAGCTTTCTTT. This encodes CASSSGQSPKAFF.

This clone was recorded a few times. The CDR3 reads CASSLTSQQTSAQYF. Here the CDR3 DNA reads TGTGCCAGCAGCTTAACCTCTCAACAGACTAGTGCGCAGTATTTT. V is TRBV7-8 and J is TRBJ2-3; tentatively, D is TRBD2 (6 bases). The germline V gene has CDR1 SGHVS and CDR2 FQNEAQ. CDR3 size: 15 residues. Trimming pared 2 bases from V and 10 bases from J, leaving 19 bases between.

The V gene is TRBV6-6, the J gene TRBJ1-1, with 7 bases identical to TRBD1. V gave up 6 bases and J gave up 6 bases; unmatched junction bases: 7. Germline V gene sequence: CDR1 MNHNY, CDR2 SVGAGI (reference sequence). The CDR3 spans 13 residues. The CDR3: CASSSRGQPEAFF. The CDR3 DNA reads TGTGCCAGCAGCTCGAGGGGGCAGCCTGAAGCTTTCTTT.

The CDR3 sequence: CASSSLGTENEKLFF. CDR3 sequence (DNA): TGTGCCAGCAGCTCTCTCGGGACGGAAAATGAAAAACTGTTTTTT. V is TRBV7-9 and J is TRBJ1-4, with a weak D call TRBD1 (5 bases). Trimming removed 4 bases at V and 5 bases at J, with 14 bases between. Germline V gene data show CDR1 as SEHNR and CDR2 as FQNEAQ (reference sequence). The CDR3 length is 15 residues.

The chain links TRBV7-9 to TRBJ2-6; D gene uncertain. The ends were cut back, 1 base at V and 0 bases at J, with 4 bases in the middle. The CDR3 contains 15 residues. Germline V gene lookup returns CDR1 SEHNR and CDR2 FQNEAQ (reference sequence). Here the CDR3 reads CASSLGPSGANVLTF. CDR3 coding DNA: TGTGCCAGCAGCTTAGGCCCCTCTGGGGCCAACGTCCTGACTTTC.